This passage covers 5 T cell receptor beta chains from one sample sequenced in a study of OX40 agonist ivuxolimab in advanced cancers. Some clones are missing from TCRdb's copy, which holds only in-frame ones; the method was immunoSEQ multiplex PCR. The table includes about 96,000 clones, roughly 91% detected once. Sequencing was performed on CD4+ or CD8+ T cells sorted from blood, taken in a trial of the OX40 agonist ivuxolimab. The receptors were sampled from an adult with an advanced solid tumor such as melanoma, head and neck, liver or kidney cancer.

DNA for the CDR3: TGTGCCAGTAGTATTAGTCGGGTTTCGAAAGAGACCCAGTACTTC. Amino acid sequence: CASSISRVSKETQYF. V and J are TRBV19 and TRBJ2-5; no clear D. V lost 3 bases and J lost 3, with 14 bases in between. The CDR3 is made up of 15 amino acids. Germline values: CDR1 LNHDA, CDR2 SQIVND (reference sequence).

The genes are TRBV6-5 and TRBJ1-5; TRBD1 is a possible D gene (5 bases). Trimming shortened V by 0 bases and J by 5 bases, and 14 bases separated the two germline ends. CDR1 is MNHEY, CDR2 SVGAGI, per germline. The CDR3 has 16 residues. CDR3 coding DNA: TGTGCCAGCAGTTACTCGTTGACGACAGCTCATCAGCCCCAGCATTTT. This translates into CASSYSLTTAHQPQHF.

The chain has TRBV7-2 and TRBJ1-2; the D is unclear. The V end was cut by 1 base, the J end by 8 bases, with 17 bases between. This CDR3 has 15 residues. Per germline, CDR1 SGHTA and CDR2 FQGNSA. The CDR3 DNA is TGTGCCAGCAGCTTAGGGGTCGACACTTCTGTGGGCTACACCTTC. This gives the protein CASSLGVDTSVGYTF.

The chain is built from TRBV9 and TRBJ1-1; D is possibly TRBD1 (5 bases). This CDR3 region has 13 residues. Trimming took 2 bases from V and 3 from J, leaving 8 bases between them. Per the germline V gene, CDR1 is SGDLS and CDR2 is YYNGEE. In DNA, the CDR3 is TGTGCCAGCAGCGTCTCGGGGGACACTGAAGCTTTCTTT. It codes for CASSVSGDTEAFF.

The chain carries TRBV27 and TRBJ1-2; a possible D gene is TRBD1 (5 bases). Germline CDR1 reads MNHEY; CDR2 reads SMNVEV (reference sequence). The V gene lost 0 bases and the J gene lost 10 bases, with 9 bases spanning the gap. CDR3 length: 12 amino acids. The CDR3 loop reads CASSLSGQFYTF. DNA for the CDR3: TGTGCCAGCAGTTTATCGGGGCAGTTCTACACCTTC.